The rows below give T cell receptor beta chains drawn from one sample of a study of shared clonotypes between healthy human individuals. Generated by immunoSEQ multiplex PCR, the TCRdb table keeps only in-frame clones and is missing some. The data show about 1.5 million clones, with 98% seen just once and roughly 0.42% held by the top ten. The specimen sequenced was naive CD4+ T cells sorted from blood. The receptors shown here come from a man aged 25 to 40 in good health. The CDR3 runs from the conserved cysteine through the conserved F or W. A D gene is named only where the DNA matches it firmly. Part of the rows lack a size; the others show once, few, many or a class for expanded clones.

>TRBJ2-7|NA|TRBV9|NA
TGTGCCAGCAGCGTTCAAGACAGCTCCTACGAGCAGTACTTC
CASSVQDSSYEQYF
>TRBJ2-2|NA|TRBV6-5|NA
TGTGCCAGCAGTTCCGGGACATTGAACACCGGGGAGCTGTTTTTT
CASSSGTLNTGELFF
>TRBJ2-3|NA|TRBV15|NA
TGTGCCACCAGCAGAGATCTGCACACGTCAGATACGCAGTATTTT
CATSRDLHTSDTQYF
>TRBJ2-5|once|TRBV5-6|NA
TGTGCCAGCAGCTTGTTTGGCGGACAAGAGACCCAGTACTTC
CASSLFGGQETQYF
>TRBJ1-4|NA|TRBV2|NA
TGTGCCAGCAGTGAAACCGCGATCATAAATGAAAAACTGTTTTTT
CASSETAIINEKLFF
>TRBJ1-2|NA|TRBV5-4|NA
TGTGCCAGCAGCACCCGGACAAATTCTAACTATGGCTACACCTTC
CASSTRTNSNYGYTF
>TRBJ1-2|NA|TRBV6-1|NA
TGTGCAGTCAGAGCTGGGGGCGATTTTGGCTATGGCTACACCTTC
CAVRAGGDFGYGYTF
>TRBJ2-1|NA|TRBV5-8|NA
TGTGCCCCCAGGGGCCACCCGGCTGAGCAGTTCTTC
CAPRGHPAEQFF
>TRBJ2-7|NA|TRBV28|TRBD1
TGTGCCAGCAGTGCCCTGACAGGGGCCCGCTACGAGCAGTACTTC
CASSALTGARYEQYF
>TRBJ2-3|NA|TRBV21-1|NA
TGTGCCAGCAGCAAAGTCGTACGGGGGGGTGGCACAGATACGCAGTATTTT
CASSKVVRGGGTDTQYF
>TRBJ1-1|NA|TRBV28|TRBD1
TGTGCCAGCAGCTTAACCGGGGGGACAGGGGGCACTGAAGCTTTCTTT
CASSLTGGTGGTEAFF
>TRBJ2-7|NA|TRBV7-2|NA
TGTGCCAGCATGGGCAGCTCCTACGAGCAGTACTTC
CASMGSSYEQYF
>TRBJ1-1|NA|TRBV6-5|NA
TGTGCCAGCAGTTACTCGACGCGGAACACTGAAGCTTTCTTT
CASSYSTRNTEAFF
>TRBJ2-2|NA|TRBV9|NA
TGTGCCAGCAGCCCGAACTCGAACACCGGGGAGCTGTTTTTT
CASSPNSNTGELFF
>TRBJ1-2|NA|TRBV28|TRBD1
TGTGCCAGCAGTTTTTGGACAGGGGGCATGGTGGGCTACACCTTC
CASSFWTGGMVGYTF
>TRBJ2-7|NA|TRBV10-2|TRBD1
TGCGCCAGCAGTGAGTTAGGGGCAGGGGGACGAGCTGAAACCTACGAGCAGTACTTC
CASSELGAGGRAETYEQYF
>TRBJ2-1|once|TRBV29-1|NA
TGCAGCGTTGTCAGGGAGAGCTACAATGAGCAGTTCTTC
CSVVRESYNEQFF
>TRBJ1-1|NA|TRBV5-1|NA
TGCGCCAGCAGCTTGCGGGGCAGGGAAGCTTTCTTT
CASSLRGREAFF
>TRBJ2-7|NA|TRBV28|NA
TGTGCCAGCAGTTTTAGGGGACGCGAGCAGTACTTC
CASSFRGREQYF
>TRBJ1-2|NA|TRBV10-1|NA
TGCGCCAGCATCAATCGCGGGGAATGTGGACAGACCCCTAACTATGGCTACACCTTC
CASINRGECGQTPNYGYTF
>TRBJ2-1|NA|TRBV23-1|TRBD2
TGCGCCAGCAGTCCGAGACAAAGACTAGCGGGAGTAACGAATGAGCAGTTCTTC
CASSPRQRLAGVTNEQFF
>TRBJ2-7|NA|TRBV6-5|TRBD1
TGTGCCAGCAGTTATCCCGGGACAGGGTCTATCGAGCAGTACTTC
CASSYPGTGSIEQYF
>TRBJ1-2|NA|TRBV25-1|NA
TGTGCCAGCAGTGAATTTGGGGGAGGCTACACCTTC
CASSEFGGGYTF